This TCR beta chain came from a study of T cell responses to AZD1222 COVID-19 vaccine. Study findings and constraints: The sample set comprised mostly white British donors with more females, and clonal diversity was possibly underestimated.

This clone occurred a few times. The antigen is unknown. Produced via immunoSEQ multiplex PCR; TCRdb's table is partial and in-frame only. The repertoire holds approximately 200,000 clones, with about nine tenths as singletons. Per germline, CDR1 MNHEY and CDR2 SMNVEV (reference sequence). The CDR3 totals 15 residues. V lost 8 bases to trimming and J lost 3 bases; unmatched junction nucleotides: 10. The material was peripheral blood, obtained 28 days after the second AZD1222 dose. The rearrangement joins TRBV27 to TRBJ2-3, with 8 bases that match TRBD2. This TCR was sampled from an adult who received the AZD1222 COVID-19 vaccine. The CDR3 reads CASSRSGGPTDTQYF. CDR3 sequence (DNA): TGTGCCAGCTCCCGATCGGGAGGGCCGACAGATACGCAGTATTTT.